What follows are 15 T cell receptor beta chains derived from one specimen sequenced in a study of T cell responses to AZD1222 COVID-19 vaccine. Measured with immunoSEQ multiplex PCR; TCRdb has only the in-frame clones, and not every one. The repertoire holds about 140,000 clones, with 75% to 95% as singletons. The input for sequencing was peripheral blood, taken 28 days after the second dose of the MenACWY control vaccine. The receptors were gathered from an adult who received the MenACWY meningococcal vaccine as a control.

CDR3 protein: CASSLVGGAPSNSPLHF. The CDR3, as DNA: TGTGCCAGCAGCTTAGTCGGGGGAGCCCCTAGTAATTCACCCCTCCACTTT. J is TRBJ1-6 and V is TRBV11-3, with a possible D match to TRBD1 (5 bases). Trimming left V 1 base short and J 6 bases short, with 16 bases between. The CDR3 spans 17 residues. Per the germline V gene, CDR1 is SGHNT and CDR2 is YENEEA.

The rearrangement joins TRBV12-3 or TRBV12-4 to TRBJ1-4; the D is unclear. V gave up 6 bases and J gave up 13 bases, with 15 bases separating them. The CDR3 runs 12 residues. CDR3 sequence (DNA): TGTGCCAGCAGCTCCCCAAACGTCGGACTGTTTTTT. This gives the protein CASSSPNVGLFF.

The chain couples TRBV25-1 to TRBJ2-1; perhaps TRBD1 as D (5 bases). V was pared by 3 bases and J by 1 base, with 10 bases between. CDR1 is MGHDK and CDR2 is SYGVNS in the germline V gene. The CDR3 length is 15 residues. The CDR3 loop is CASSDLQGSYNEQFF. The CDR3 coding sequence is TGTGCCAGCAGTGATCTTCAGGGTTCCTACAATGAGCAGTTCTTC.

This chain connects TRBV2 to TRBJ2-3, with TRBD2 identical over 7 bases. Germline CDR1 reads SNHLY; CDR2 reads FYNNEI. Losses at the gene ends were 8 bases for V and 2 bases for J; bases not matched to a gene: 10. The CDR3 is 15 amino acids. The CDR3 nucleotides read TGTGCCAGCGCCGGTAGGGGACTACCCACAGATACGCAGTATTTT. Its translation is CASAGRGLPTDTQYF.

This clone has just one count. This chain links TRBV2 with TRBJ1-6, with D tentatively TRBD1 (6 bases). Trimming took 6 bases from V and 10 from J, leaving 13 bases between them. Per the germline V gene, CDR1 is SNHLY and CDR2 is FYNNEI. The CDR3 consists of 13 residues. CDR3 sequence: CASRSDSSSPLHF. Here the CDR3 DNA reads TGTGCCAGCAGATCGGACAGTTCCTCACCCCTCCACTTT.

This chain connects TRBV10-3 to TRBJ1-1; 9 bases fit TRBD1. There are 15 residues in the CDR3. Germline loops: CDR1 ENHRY, CDR2 SYGVKD. V lost 6 bases to trimming and J lost 5 bases; unmatched junction nucleotides: 10. The CDR3 DNA is TGTGCCATCAGCTTTACTGACAGGGGGGGAACTGAAGCTTTCTTT. Amino acid sequence: CAISFTDRGGTEAFF.

The chain links TRBV5-4 to TRBJ2-3, with 9 bases identical to TRBD2. Germline-derived CDR1 and CDR2 are SGHNT and YYREEE (reference sequence). Losses at the gene ends were 4 bases for V and 2 bases for J; bases not matched to a gene: 8. This CDR3 has 16 amino acids. CDR3 residues: CASSLHTSGPTDTQYF. In nucleotides, the CDR3 is TGTGCCAGCAGCCTCCACACTAGCGGGCCCACAGATACGCAGTATTTT.

This chain connects TRBV19 to TRBJ2-6, with D perhaps TRBD1 (6 bases). The CDR3 spans 14 residues. V was trimmed by 8 bases and J by 2 bases, leaving 10 bases between them. Looked up from germline, CDR1 is LNHDA and CDR2 is SQIVND (reference sequence). The CDR3 protein is CASGTGPGANVLTF. The DNA of the CDR3 is TGTGCCAGTGGAACAGGGCCTGGGGCCAACGTCCTGACTTTC.

The chain couples TRBV12-2 to TRBJ1-3; TRBD1, the table's D call, was not compared with the DNA. TRBV12-2 is shown as a pseudogene. The CDR3 is made up of 16 amino acids. The CDR3 loop is CASRLAGTGRENTIYF. CDR3 DNA sequence: TGTGCAAGTCGCTTAGCTGGGACAGGGCGTGAAAACACCATATATTTT.

The DNA of the CDR3 is TGTGCCAGCACCGAAGACGGGGGGCCGGGCAATCAGCCCCAGCATTTT. Its protein is CASTEDGGPGNQPQHF. This chain uses TRBV28 with TRBJ1-5, with D perhaps TRBD1 (6 bases). This CDR3 contains 16 residues. Trimming left V 7 bases short and J 2 bases short, with 18 bases between. Per the germline V gene, CDR1 is MDHEN and CDR2 is SYDVKM. Combining the CDR3 with reference TRBV28 and TRBJ1-5 gives the whole variable domain DVKVTQSSRYLVKRTGEKVFLECVQDMDHENMFWYRQDPGLGLRLIYFSYDVKMKEKGDIPEGYSVSREKKERFSLILESASTNQTSMYLCASTEDGGPGNQPQHFGDGTRLSIL.

The chain couples TRBV11-2 to TRBJ2-7, with D perhaps being TRBD1 or TRBD2 (5 bases each). Germline V gene data show CDR1 as SGHAT and CDR2 as FQNNGV. V lost 3 bases and J 5 bases, leaving 14 bases between the germline ends. This CDR3 has 14 residues. CDR3 in amino acids: CASSFGGRVHEQYF. The DNA for the CDR3 is TGTGCCAGCAGCTTCGGAGGCAGGGTCCACGAGCAGTACTTC.

This clone was found once. The chain joins TRBV7-9 to TRBJ1-3; possibly TRBD1 for D (5 bases). Germline assignment: CDR1 SEHNR and CDR2 FQNEAQ (reference sequence). Trimming cost V 2 bases and J 2 bases, with 7 bases left between them. This CDR3 comprises 14 residues. CDR3 protein: CASSLPGTGNTIYF. DNA for the CDR3: TGTGCCAGCAGCTTACCAGGGACTGGAAACACCATATATTTT.

The DNA for the CDR3 is TGTGCCAGCAGCCTCATCGGACAATCGTTTTCACCCCTCCACTTT. It yields the protein CASSLIGQSFSPLHF. V and J are TRBV7-3 and TRBJ1-6; D is possibly TRBD1 (5 bases). CDR3 size: 15 residues. V was clipped by 5 bases and J by 9 bases, with 17 bases between them. From germline, CDR1 is SGHTA and CDR2 FQGTGA.

This chain uses TRBV28 with TRBJ1-5; D is perhaps TRBD1 (6 bases). In germline, CDR1 is MDHEN, CDR2 SYDVKM. The CDR3 length is 14 residues. Between the trimmed V and J ends, which lost 3 bases and 4 bases, there was a span of 10 bases. The DNA of the CDR3 is TGTGCCAGCAGTTTGGGGCAGGGGAATCAGCCCCAGCATTTT. It yields the protein CASSLGQGNQPQHF.

This clone was seen just once. The chain joins TRBV6-5 to TRBJ1-1; the match to TRBD1 covers 7 bases. With V trimmed by 5 bases and J by 4 bases, 4 bases remained unmatched. Per germline, CDR1 MNHEY and CDR2 SVGAGI. The CDR3 runs to 13 residues. The CDR3 DNA sequence: TGTGCCAGCAGTCTAAACAGGGGCACTGAAGCTTTCTTT. It yields the protein CASSLNRGTEAFF.